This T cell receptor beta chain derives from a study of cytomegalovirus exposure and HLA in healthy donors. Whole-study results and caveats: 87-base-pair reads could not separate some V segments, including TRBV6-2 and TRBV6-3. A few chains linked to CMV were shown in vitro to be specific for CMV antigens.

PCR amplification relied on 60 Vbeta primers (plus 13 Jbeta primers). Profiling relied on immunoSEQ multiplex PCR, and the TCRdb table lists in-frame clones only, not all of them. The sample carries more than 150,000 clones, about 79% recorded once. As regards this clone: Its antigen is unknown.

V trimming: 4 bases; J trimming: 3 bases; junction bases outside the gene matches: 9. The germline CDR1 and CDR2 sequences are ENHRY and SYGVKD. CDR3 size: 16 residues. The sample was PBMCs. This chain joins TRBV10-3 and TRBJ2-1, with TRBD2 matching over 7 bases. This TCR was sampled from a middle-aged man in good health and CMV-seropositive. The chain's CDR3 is CAISGHLGGDYNEQFF. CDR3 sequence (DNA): TGTGCCATCAGTGGTCATTTGGGGGGGGACTACAATGAGCAGTTCTTC.